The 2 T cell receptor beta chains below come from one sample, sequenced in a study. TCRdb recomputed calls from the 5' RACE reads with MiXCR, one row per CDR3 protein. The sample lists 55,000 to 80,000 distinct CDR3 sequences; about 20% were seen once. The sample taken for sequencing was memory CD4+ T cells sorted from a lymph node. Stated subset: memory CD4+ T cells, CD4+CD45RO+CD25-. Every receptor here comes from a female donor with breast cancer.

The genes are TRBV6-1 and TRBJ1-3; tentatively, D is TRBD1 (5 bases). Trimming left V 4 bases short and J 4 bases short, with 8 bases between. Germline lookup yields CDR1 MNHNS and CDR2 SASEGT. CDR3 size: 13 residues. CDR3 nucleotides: TGTGCCAGCAGTGGGGGGAACGGAAACACCATATATTTT. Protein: CASSGGNGNTIYF.

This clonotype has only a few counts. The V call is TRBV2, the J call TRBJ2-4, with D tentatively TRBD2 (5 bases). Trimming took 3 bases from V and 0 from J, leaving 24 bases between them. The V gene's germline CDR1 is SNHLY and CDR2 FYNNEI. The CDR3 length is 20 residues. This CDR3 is CASSEMRASRRAVAKNIQYF. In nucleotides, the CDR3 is TGTGCCAGCAGTGAGATGAGAGCTAGCCGACGGGCGGTAGCCAAAAACATTCAGTACTTC.